The sequence of this T cell receptor (beta chain) was determined in a study of CD8 T cells in Susac syndrome. The germline CDR1 and CDR2 sequences are GTSNPN and SVGIG (reference sequence). CDR3 size: 13 residues. Trimming cost V 2 bases and J 11 bases, with 18 bases left between them. High-throughput TCR beta sequencing covered peripheral CD8+ and CD4+ T cells. Negative isolation yielded CD8+ and CD4+ T cells; FACS enriched TEMRA cells. Reverse transcription of about 0.5 to 1 ug RNA was carried out with random hexamers. It was immunoSEQ multiplex PCR that amplified TCR beta CDR3 across 54 Vbeta and 13 Jbeta. A single record per CDR3 protein comes from TCRdb applying MiXCR to the immunoSEQ multiplex PCR reads. The sample consists of under 200,000 distinct CDR3 sequences, about 95% of them appearing once.

Material for sequencing was CD4+ T cells from PBMCs. The chain employs TRBV30 and TRBJ1-1, with a weak D call TRBD1 (5 bases). This TCR derives from a human donor in good health. The CDR3 DNA follows: TGTGCCTGGAGTATAGAGACAGATACTACGGCTTTCTTT. Its translation: CAWSIETDTTAFF.